The 25 T cell receptor beta chains reported below all come from one sample, sequenced in a study of blood T cell repertoires in COVID-19. The assay was immunoSEQ multiplex PCR, and TCRdb's table has in-frame clones only and misses some. This sample carries some 130,000 clones, 70% to 90% of them seen once, and the ten largest clones take about a tenth. Sequenced: peripheral blood. Every receptor here comes from a man aged 45-65 years with acute or convalescent COVID-19.

The V and J genes are TRBV5-1 and TRBJ2-4; maybe TRBD1 (6 bases). Looked up from germline, CDR1 is SGHRS and CDR2 is YFSETQ. The CDR3 runs 14 residues. V shed 4 bases and J shed 3 bases, with 11 bases lying between them. The CDR3 DNA reads TGCGCCAGCAGCGAAGGGGGTGTCAAAAACATTCAGTACTTC. Translated: CASSEGGVKNIQYF.

The gene calls are TRBV10-3 and TRBJ1-2; TRBD1 matches at 8 bases. The V segment lost 7 bases and the J segment 5 bases; nucleotides outside the gene matches: 6. The germline CDR1 and CDR2 sequences are ENHRY and SYGVKD. The CDR3 runs 13 residues. CDR3 residues: CAITGTGGYGYTF. In nucleotides, the CDR3 is TGTGCCATCACCGGGACAGGCGGGTATGGCTACACCTTC.

The V and J genes are TRBV16 and TRBJ1-2; 11 bases match TRBD1. Unmatched junction bases numbered 9, after V lost 5 bases and J lost 4 bases. The germline V gene has CDR1 KGHSY and CDR2 FQNENV. This CDR3 comprises 16 residues. The CDR3 sequence: CASSNPRTGGIYGYTF. In nucleotides, the CDR3 is TGTGCCAGCAGCAACCCCAGGACAGGGGGCATCTATGGCTACACCTTC.

V and J are TRBV7-2 and TRBJ1-5, with TRBD1 identical over 10 bases. Germline assignment: CDR1 SGHTA and CDR2 FQGNSA. The V and J ends lost 3 bases and 7 bases, in that order; junction bases with no gene match: 6. This CDR3 comprises 15 residues. The CDR3 nucleotides read TGTGCCAGCAGCTTGGGACAGGGGCGGGAACAGCCCCAGCATTTT. Residues: CASSLGQGREQPQHF.

The chain couples TRBV19 to TRBJ1-1; D is possibly TRBD1 (6 bases). The CDR3 is 18 residues long. The germline V gene has CDR1 LNHDA and CDR2 SQIVND (reference sequence). V lost 6 bases to trimming and J lost 5 bases, with 28 bases between them. The DNA for the CDR3 is TGTGCCAGTAGCCGCAAGAACATAATACAGGGAGAGGGGACTGAAGCTTTCTTT. It encodes CASSRKNIIQGEGTEAFF.

This clone was counted only a few times. The V gene is TRBV27, the J gene TRBJ1-2, with 8 bases identical to TRBD1. Germline assignment: CDR1 MNHEY and CDR2 SMNVEV (reference sequence). V shed 1 base and J 7 bases; nucleotides not matched to a gene: 8. The CDR3 runs 15 residues. CDR3 DNA: TGTGCCAGCAGTTTATGGTCCCAGGGGGCGACTGGCTACACCTTC. It translates to CASSLWSQGATGYTF.

The rearrangement links TRBV5-1 to TRBJ2-5, with 7 bases identical to TRBD1. In germline, CDR1 is SGHRS, CDR2 YFSETQ. The ends lost 0 bases at V and 5 bases at J; junction bases unmatched: 4. CDR3 size: 14 residues. This CDR3 reads CASSLVIGGETQYF. In nucleotides, the CDR3 is TGCGCCAGCAGCTTGGTTATAGGGGGCGAGACCCAGTACTTC.

CDR3 nucleotides: TGTGCCAGCAGCTTAACGGCAGGATTGAACACTGAAGCTTTCTTT. Its translation is CASSLTAGLNTEAFF. The J gene is TRBJ1-1, the V gene TRBV7-3; D unclear. The CDR3 is 15 amino acids. The V gene lost 0 bases and the J gene lost 0 bases, with 8 bases spanning the gap. Germline V gene lookup returns CDR1 SGHTA and CDR2 FQGTGA.

The rearrangement joins TRBV2 to TRBJ2-1; 9 bases fit TRBD1. This CDR3 comprises 15 residues. With V trimmed by 7 bases and J by 9 bases, 13 bases remained unmatched. Germline lookup yields CDR1 SNHLY and CDR2 FYNNEI. The CDR3 is CASTSLGTGFGEQFF. DNA for the CDR3: TGTGCCAGCACCTCCCTCGGGACAGGGTTCGGTGAGCAGTTCTTC.

This chain joins TRBV2 and TRBJ2-1, with 7 bases lining up with TRBD2. Trimming removed 8 bases from V and 9 bases from J; junction bases left unmatched: 13. The CDR3 spans 14 residues. Germline CDR1 SNHLY, CDR2 FYNNEI. As DNA, the CDR3 is TGTGCCAGCGTCTCGGGACTACTCTTCAGTGAGCAGTTCTTC. Encoded protein: CASVSGLLFSEQFF.

This chain links TRBV28 with TRBJ1-4, with D possibly TRBD1 on 5 matching bases. Trimming removed 3 bases at V and 13 bases at J, with 18 bases between. Germline V lookup: CDR1 MDHEN, CDR2 SYDVKM. The CDR3 consists of 14 residues. CDR3 bases: TGTGCCAGCAGTTTGGGGGGGAAAGACATCAGACTGTTTTTT. Its translation: CASSLGGKDIRLFF.

This rearrangement joins TRBV11-2 to TRBJ1-1, with 8 nucleotides matching TRBD1. V was pared by 8 bases and J by 2 bases, with 19 bases of the junction left unmatched. CDR1 and CDR2 from the germline V gene are SGHAT and FQNNGV. CDR3 length: 18 residues. CDR3 sequence: CASQRRNFRDRPNTEAFF. DNA of the CDR3: TGTGCCAGCCAAAGAAGAAACTTCCGGGACAGGCCTAACACTGAAGCTTTCTTT.

A few counts support this clone. This chain connects TRBV18 to TRBJ1-4, with D perhaps matching TRBD1 (5 bases). The V gene lost 2 bases and the J gene lost 6 bases, with 16 bases spanning the gap. CDR3 length equals 16 residues. Germline assignment: CDR1 KGHSH and CDR2 LQKENI. The CDR3 here is CASSPRASGQDEKLFF. For the CDR3, the DNA is TGTGCCAGCTCACCAAGGGCTTCAGGGCAGGATGAAAAACTGTTTTTT.

The chain couples TRBV15 to TRBJ2-5, with 9 bases lining up with TRBD1. V dropped 5 bases and J dropped 4; count of bases not matched to a gene: 2. The CDR3 is made up of 13 amino acids. Looked up from germline, CDR1 is LNHNV and CDR2 is YYDKDF (reference sequence). This CDR3 is CATSRQGGETQYF. The CDR3 DNA follows: TGTGCCACCAGCCGACAGGGGGGAGAGACCCAGTACTTC.

The rearrangement uses TRBV11-3 and TRBJ1-6, with D maybe TRBD1 (5 bases). CDR3 length: 13 residues. Looked up from germline, CDR1 is SGHNT and CDR2 is YENEEA. V lost 5 bases, J lost 4 bases, and 6 bases lay in between. The CDR3 nucleotides are TGTGCCAGCAGCCCAGGGTATAATTCACCCCTCCACTTT. This codes for CASSPGYNSPLHF.

The rearrangement joins TRBV5-1 to TRBJ1-2; D not certain. From germline, CDR1 is SGHRS and CDR2 YFSETQ. The CDR3 length is 15 residues. V was shortened by 7 bases and J by 0 bases, with 16 bases between the two germline ends. CDR3: CASAAGSGTNYGYTF. CDR3 sequence (DNA): TGCGCCAGCGCGGCAGGCAGCGGAACTAACTATGGCTACACCTTC.

The chain carries TRBV11-3 and TRBJ2-1; D is perhaps TRBD1 (6 bases). The V end was cut by 6 bases, the J end by 12 bases, with 15 bases between. The V gene's germline CDR1 is SGHNT and CDR2 YENEEA. The CDR3 extends over 12 amino acids. The CDR3 is CASSLDSSPQFF. CDR3 coding DNA: TGTGCCAGCAGTCTGGACAGCAGCCCGCAGTTCTTC.

The J gene is TRBJ1-5, the V gene TRBV2, with 9 nucleotides matching TRBD1. V lost 8 bases, J lost 7 bases, and 3 bases stayed unmatched. The CDR3 is made up of 12 amino acids. Germline V gene sequence: CDR1 SNHLY, CDR2 FYNNEI. The CDR3 protein is CASQQGAQPQHF. CDR3 in DNA: TGTGCCAGCCAACAGGGGGCCCAGCCCCAGCATTTT.

This chain connects TRBV4-1 to TRBJ1-1; 7 bases align to TRBD1. J lost 5 bases, V lost 1 base, and 7 bases had no gene match. The CDR3 totals 15 residues. Germline V lookup: CDR1 MGHRA, CDR2 YSYEKL. The chain's CDR3 is CASSQGQGGATEAFF. DNA of the CDR3: TGCGCCAGCAGCCAAGGTCAAGGGGGCGCGACTGAAGCTTTCTTT.

The V call is TRBV9, the J call TRBJ2-7; no clear D gene. The V gene lost 5 bases and the J gene lost 0 bases, with 12 bases spanning the gap. Germline CDR1 reads SGDLS; CDR2 reads YYNGEE. CDR3 length: 14 residues. Here the CDR3 reads CASSTSSSSYEQYF. The CDR3 region has the DNA TGTGCCAGCAGTACAAGTTCTAGCTCCTACGAGCAGTACTTC.

In this sample, this clone turned up once. The rearrangement uses TRBV7-2 and TRBJ2-1, with D perhaps matching TRBD2 (5 bases). The CDR3 length is 15 residues. Between the trimmed V and J ends, which lost 5 bases and 6 bases, there was a span of 17 bases. Germline values: CDR1 SGHTA, CDR2 FQGNSA. CDR3 bases: TGTGCCAGCAGCCGCTCTAGCCCATCATTCAATGAGCAGTTCTTC. Its translation: CASSRSSPSFNEQFF.

This chain links TRBV30 with TRBJ1-4, with D unresolved. Germline V gene sequence: CDR1 GTSNPN, CDR2 SVGIG (reference sequence). This CDR3 comprises 12 residues. V was shortened by 5 bases and J by 8 bases, with 12 bases between the two germline ends. The CDR3 nucleotides read TGTGCCTGGCTTCAGTCCCCGGAAAAACTGTTTTTT. Translation: CAWLQSPEKLFF.

The J gene is TRBJ1-1, the V gene TRBV5-1; TRBD1 agrees at 8 bases. Germline values: CDR1 SGHRS, CDR2 YFSETQ. V lost 5 bases, J lost 4 bases, and 13 bases stayed unmatched. The CDR3 is made up of 16 amino acids. CDR3 sequence (DNA): TGCGCCAGCAGACCGGGACAGGCGGATCGGTCCACTGAAGCTTTCTTT. It specifies CASRPGQADRSTEAFF.

V is TRBV5-1 and J is TRBJ2-7; D might be TRBD1 (5 bases). The germline gives CDR1 SGHRS, CDR2 YFSETQ. The CDR3 is made up of 14 amino acids. Trimming removed 4 bases at V and 3 bases at J, with 14 bases between. CDR3 coding DNA: TGCGCCAGCAGCCTGGCGCCAGGGCTCTACGAGCAGTACTTC. It translates to CASSLAPGLYEQYF.

The chain combines TRBV5-1 with TRBJ1-2; the match to TRBD1 covers 10 bases. The CDR3 runs 14 residues. Germline V gives CDR1 SGHRS, CDR2 YFSETQ. The V gene end was trimmed by 4 bases and the J gene end by 4 bases; junction bases not matched to a gene: 4. CDR3 nucleotides: TGCGCCAGCAGCATTGGACAGGGGGGCTATGGCTACACCTTC. This encodes CASSIGQGGYGYTF.